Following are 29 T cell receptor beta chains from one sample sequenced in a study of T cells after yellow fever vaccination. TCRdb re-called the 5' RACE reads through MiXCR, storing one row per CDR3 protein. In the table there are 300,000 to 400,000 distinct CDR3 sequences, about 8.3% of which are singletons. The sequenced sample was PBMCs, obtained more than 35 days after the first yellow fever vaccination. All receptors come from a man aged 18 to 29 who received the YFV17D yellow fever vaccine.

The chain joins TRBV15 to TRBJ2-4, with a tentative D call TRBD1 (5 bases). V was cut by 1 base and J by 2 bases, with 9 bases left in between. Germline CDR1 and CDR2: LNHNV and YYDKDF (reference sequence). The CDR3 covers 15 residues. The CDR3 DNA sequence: TGTGCCACCAGCAGAGGGAAGGGGTCCAAAAACATTCAGTACTTC. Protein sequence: CATSRGKGSKNIQYF.

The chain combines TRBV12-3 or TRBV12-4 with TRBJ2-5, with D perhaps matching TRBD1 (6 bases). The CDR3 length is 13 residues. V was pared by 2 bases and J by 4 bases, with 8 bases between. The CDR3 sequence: CASSLQQGETQYF. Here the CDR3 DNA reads TGTGCCAGCAGTTTACAACAGGGAGAGACCCAGTACTTC.

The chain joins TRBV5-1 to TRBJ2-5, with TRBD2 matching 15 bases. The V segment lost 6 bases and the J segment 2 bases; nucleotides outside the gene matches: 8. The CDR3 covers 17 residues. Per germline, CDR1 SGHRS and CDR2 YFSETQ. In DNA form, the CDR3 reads TGCGCCAGCAAAGGACTAGCGGGGGGGCACTCTCAAGAGACCCAGTACTTC. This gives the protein CASKGLAGGHSQETQYF.

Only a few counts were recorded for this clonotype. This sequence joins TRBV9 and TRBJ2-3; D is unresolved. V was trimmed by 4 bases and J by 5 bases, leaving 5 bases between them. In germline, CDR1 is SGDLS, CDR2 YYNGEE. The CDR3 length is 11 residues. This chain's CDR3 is CASSIQDTQYF. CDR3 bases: TGTGCCAGCAGCATACAAGATACGCAGTATTTT.

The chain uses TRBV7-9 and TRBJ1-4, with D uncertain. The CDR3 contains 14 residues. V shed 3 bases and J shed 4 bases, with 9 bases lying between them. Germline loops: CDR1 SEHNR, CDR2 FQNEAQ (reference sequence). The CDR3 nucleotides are TGTGCCAGCAGCTTCGCCCCCAATAATGAAAAACTGTTTTTT. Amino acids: CASSFAPNNEKLFF.

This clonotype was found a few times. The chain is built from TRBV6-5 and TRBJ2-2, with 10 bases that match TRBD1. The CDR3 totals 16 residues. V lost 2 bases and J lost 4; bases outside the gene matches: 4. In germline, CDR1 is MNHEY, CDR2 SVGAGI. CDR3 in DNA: TGTGCCAGCAGTTACGGGGACAGGGGAGGCACCGGGGAGCTGTTTTTT. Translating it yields CASSYGDRGGTGELFF.

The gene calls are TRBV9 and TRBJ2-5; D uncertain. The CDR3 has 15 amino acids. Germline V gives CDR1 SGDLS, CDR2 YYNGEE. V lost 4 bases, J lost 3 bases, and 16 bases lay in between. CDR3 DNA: TGTGCCAGCAGCTTGTGGGGTATGGTCGAAGAGACCCAGTACTTC. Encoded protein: CASSLWGMVEETQYF.

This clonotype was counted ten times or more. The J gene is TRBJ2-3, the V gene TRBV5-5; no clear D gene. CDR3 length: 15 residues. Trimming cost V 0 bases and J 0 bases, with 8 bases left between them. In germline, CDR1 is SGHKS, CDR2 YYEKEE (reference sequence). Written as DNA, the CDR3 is TGTGCCAGCAGCTTGGGGGTAACTAGCACAGATACGCAGTATTTT. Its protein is CASSLGVTSTDTQYF. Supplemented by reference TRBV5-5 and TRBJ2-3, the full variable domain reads DAGVTQSPTHLIKTRGQQVTLRCSPISGHKSVSWYQQVLGQGPQFIFQYYEKEERGRGNFPDRFSARQFPNYSSELNVNALLLGDSALYLCASSLGVTSTDTQYFGPGTRLTVL.

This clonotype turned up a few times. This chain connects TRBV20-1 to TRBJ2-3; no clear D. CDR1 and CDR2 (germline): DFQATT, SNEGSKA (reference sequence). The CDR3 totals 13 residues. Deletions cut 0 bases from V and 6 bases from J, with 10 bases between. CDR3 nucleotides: TGCAGTGCTAGAGACCCTCGATGGGATACGCAGTATTTT. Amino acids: CSARDPRWDTQYF.

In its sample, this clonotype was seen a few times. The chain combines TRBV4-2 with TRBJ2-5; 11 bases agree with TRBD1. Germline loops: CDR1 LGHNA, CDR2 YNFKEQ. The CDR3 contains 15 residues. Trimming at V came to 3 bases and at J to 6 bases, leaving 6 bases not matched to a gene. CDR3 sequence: CASSQEGQGVKTQYF. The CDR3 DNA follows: TGTGCCAGCAGCCAGGAGGGACAGGGGGTAAAGACCCAGTACTTC.

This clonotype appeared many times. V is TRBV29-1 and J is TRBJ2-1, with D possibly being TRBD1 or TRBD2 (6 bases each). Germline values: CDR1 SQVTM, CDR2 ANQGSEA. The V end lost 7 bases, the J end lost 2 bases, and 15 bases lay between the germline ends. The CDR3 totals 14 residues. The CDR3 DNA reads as TGCAGCGCAGAAGGGGGGACAACCTACAATGAGCAGTTCTTC. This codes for CSAEGGTTYNEQFF.

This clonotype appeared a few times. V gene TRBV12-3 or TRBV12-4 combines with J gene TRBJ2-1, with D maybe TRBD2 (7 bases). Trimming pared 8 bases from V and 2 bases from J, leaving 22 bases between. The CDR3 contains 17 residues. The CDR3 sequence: CASRSPRGRGPYNEQFF. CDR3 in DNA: TGTGCCAGCCGTTCCCCCCGTGGGCGGGGGCCCTACAATGAGCAGTTCTTC.

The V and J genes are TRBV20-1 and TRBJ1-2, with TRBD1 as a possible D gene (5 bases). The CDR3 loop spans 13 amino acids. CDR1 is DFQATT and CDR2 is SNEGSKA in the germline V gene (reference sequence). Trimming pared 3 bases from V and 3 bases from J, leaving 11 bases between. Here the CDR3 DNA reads TGCAGTGCTAGGGCCAGGGTCGACTATGGCTACACCTTC. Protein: CSARARVDYGYTF.

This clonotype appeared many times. This CDR3 is CASSFHRLSGNTIYF. The CDR3 nucleotides are TGTGCCAGCAGCTTCCACAGACTCTCTGGAAACACCATATATTTT. The chain joins TRBV11-2 to TRBJ1-3, with D unresolved. The CDR3 totals 15 residues. The germline gives CDR1 SGHAT, CDR2 FQNNGV. The V end was cut by 3 bases, the J end by 0 bases, with 9 bases between.

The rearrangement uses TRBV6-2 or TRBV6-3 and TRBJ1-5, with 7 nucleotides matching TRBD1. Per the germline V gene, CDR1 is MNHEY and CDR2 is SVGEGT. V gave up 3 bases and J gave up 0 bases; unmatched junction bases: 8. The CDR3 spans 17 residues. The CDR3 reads CASSYDREQYSNQPQHF. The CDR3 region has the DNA TGTGCCAGCAGTTATGACAGGGAGCAATATAGCAATCAGCCCCAGCATTTT.

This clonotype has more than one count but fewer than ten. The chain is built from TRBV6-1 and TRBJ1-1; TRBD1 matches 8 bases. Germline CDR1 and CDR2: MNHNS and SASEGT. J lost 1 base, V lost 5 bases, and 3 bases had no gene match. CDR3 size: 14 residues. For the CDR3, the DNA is TGTGCCAGCAGTCAGGGGGCCGAGAACACTGAAGCTTTCTTT. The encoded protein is CASSQGAENTEAFF.

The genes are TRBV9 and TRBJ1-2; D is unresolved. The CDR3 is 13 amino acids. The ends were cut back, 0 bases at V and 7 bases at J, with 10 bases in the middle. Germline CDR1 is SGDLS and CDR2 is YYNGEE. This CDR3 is CASSVDGVPGYTF. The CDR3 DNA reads TGTGCCAGCAGCGTAGACGGCGTTCCTGGCTACACCTTC.

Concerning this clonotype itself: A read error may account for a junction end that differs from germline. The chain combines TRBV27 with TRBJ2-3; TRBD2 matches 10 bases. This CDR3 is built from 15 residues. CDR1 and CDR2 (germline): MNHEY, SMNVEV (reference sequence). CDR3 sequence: CVSSPLAGAPDTQYF. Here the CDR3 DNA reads TGTGTCAGCAGTCCCCTAGCGGGGGCCCCAGATACGCAGTATTTT.

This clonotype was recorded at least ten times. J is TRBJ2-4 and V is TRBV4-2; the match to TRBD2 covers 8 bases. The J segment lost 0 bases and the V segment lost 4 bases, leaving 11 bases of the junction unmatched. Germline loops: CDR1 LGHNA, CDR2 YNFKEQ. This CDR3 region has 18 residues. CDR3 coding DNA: TGTGCCAGCAGCCCGGGGGGGGCGGGTGTTCTAGCCAAAAACATTCAGTACTTC. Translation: CASSPGGAGVLAKNIQYF.

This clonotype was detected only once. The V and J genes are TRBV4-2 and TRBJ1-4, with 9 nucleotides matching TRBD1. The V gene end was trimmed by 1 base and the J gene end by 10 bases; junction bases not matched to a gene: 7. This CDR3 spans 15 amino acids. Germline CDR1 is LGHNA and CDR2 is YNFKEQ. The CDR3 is CASSQGGQGLGKLFF. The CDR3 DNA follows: TGTGCCAGCAGCCAAGGGGGACAGGGCTTGGGAAAACTGTTTTTT.

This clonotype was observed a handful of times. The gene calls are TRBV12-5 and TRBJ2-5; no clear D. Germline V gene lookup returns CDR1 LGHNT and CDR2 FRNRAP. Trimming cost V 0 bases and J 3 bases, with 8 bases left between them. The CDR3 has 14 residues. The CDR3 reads CASGLVPGEETQYF. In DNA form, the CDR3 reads TGTGCTAGTGGTTTGGTACCTGGGGAAGAGACCCAGTACTTC.

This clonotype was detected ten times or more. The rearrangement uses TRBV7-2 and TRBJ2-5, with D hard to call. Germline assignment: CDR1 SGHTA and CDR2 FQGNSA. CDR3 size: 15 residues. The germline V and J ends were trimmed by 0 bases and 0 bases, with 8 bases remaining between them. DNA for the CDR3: TGTGCCAGCAGCTTAGCGGGTGGTAACCAAGAGACCCAGTACTTC. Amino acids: CASSLAGGNQETQYF.

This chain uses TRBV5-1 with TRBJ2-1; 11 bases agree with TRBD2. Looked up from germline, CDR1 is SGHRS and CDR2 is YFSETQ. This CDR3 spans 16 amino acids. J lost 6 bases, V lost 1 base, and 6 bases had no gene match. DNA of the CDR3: TGCGCCAGCAGCTTGCCGTTAGCGGGGGGGATCAATGAGCAGTTCTTC. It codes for CASSLPLAGGINEQFF.

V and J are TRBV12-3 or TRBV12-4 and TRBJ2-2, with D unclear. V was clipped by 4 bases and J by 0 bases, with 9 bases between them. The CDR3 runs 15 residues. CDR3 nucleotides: TGTGCCAGCAGTTATGGCAGCGCGAACACCGGGGAGCTGTTTTTT. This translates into CASSYGSANTGELFF.

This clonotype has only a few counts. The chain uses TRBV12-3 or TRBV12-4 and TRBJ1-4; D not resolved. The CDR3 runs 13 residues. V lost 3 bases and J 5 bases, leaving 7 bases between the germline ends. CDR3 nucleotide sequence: TGTGCCAGCAGTTTCGGGTGGAATGAAAAACTGTTTTTT. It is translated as CASSFGWNEKLFF.

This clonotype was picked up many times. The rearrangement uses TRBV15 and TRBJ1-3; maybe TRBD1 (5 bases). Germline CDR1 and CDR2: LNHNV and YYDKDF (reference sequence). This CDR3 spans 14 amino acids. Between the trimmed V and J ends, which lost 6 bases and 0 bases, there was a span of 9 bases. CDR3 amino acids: CATSGAYSGNTIYF. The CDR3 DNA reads TGTGCCACCAGTGGGGCCTACTCTGGAAACACCATATATTTT. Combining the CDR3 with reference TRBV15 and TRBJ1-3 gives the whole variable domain DAMVIQNPRYQVTQFGKPVTLSCSQTLNHNVMYWYQQKSSQAPKLLFHYYDKDFNNEADTPDNFQSRRPNTSFCFLDIRSPGLGDTAMYLCATSGAYSGNTIYFGEGSWLTVV.

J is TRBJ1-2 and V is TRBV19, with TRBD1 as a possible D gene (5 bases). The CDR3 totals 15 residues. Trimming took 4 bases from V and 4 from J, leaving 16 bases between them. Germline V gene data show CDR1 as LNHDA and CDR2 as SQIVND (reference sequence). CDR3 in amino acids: CASSKSGGISYGYTF. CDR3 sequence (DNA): TGTGCCAGTAGTAAATCTGGGGGGATCAGCTATGGCTACACCTTC. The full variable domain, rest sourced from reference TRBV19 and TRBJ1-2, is DGGITQSPKYLFRKEGQNVTLSCEQNLNHDAMYWYRQDPGQGLRLIYYSQIVNDFQKGDIAEGYSVSREKKESFPLTVTSAQKNPTAFYLCASSKSGGISYGYTFGSGTRLTVV.

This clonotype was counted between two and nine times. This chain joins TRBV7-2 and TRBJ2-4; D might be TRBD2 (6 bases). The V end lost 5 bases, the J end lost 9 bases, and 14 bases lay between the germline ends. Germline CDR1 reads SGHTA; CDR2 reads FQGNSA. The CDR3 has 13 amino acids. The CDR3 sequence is CASSLTGSSIQYF. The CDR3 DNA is TGTGCCAGCAGCCTCACCGGGAGTAGCATTCAGTACTTC.

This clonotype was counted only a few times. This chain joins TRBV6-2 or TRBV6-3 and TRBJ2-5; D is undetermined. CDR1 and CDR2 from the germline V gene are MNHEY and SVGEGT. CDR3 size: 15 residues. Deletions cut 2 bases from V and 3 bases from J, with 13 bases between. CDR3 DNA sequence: TGTGCCAGCAGTTACGGACGAAGTGGGGAAGAGACCCAGTACTTC. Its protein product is CASSYGRSGEETQYF.